This note documents a single T cell receptor beta chain sequence. Original methodology: Quantification of nucleated cells was approximated via reference gene primer amplification. The method was immunoSEQ multiplex PCR; TCRdb's version includes in-frame clones alone and lacks a portion of them. D and trimming were read from the DNA, whereas the V and J calls and clone size are those reported in that table. The sample has approximately 170,000 clones, approximately 91% seen once. The data derive from a study of blood T cell repertoires in COVID-19. Looking at the study overall: From T cells, B-cell-depleted T cells, or PBMCs came the material, which was cDNA or gDNA.

CDR3 length: 17 residues. Germline CDR1 reads MNHEY; CDR2 reads SMNVEV (reference sequence). V dropped 6 bases and J dropped 1 base, with 21 bases sitting between them. The clonotype comes from a man in his late teens or twenties with COVID-19, enrolled during active disease. Sequencing was done on a sample of peripheral blood. The chain uses TRBV27 and TRBJ2-5; D is ambiguous. The CDR3 region is CASSHLSSAGLQETQYF. The CDR3 region has the DNA TGTGCCAGCAGCCATTTATCCTCCGCAGGCCTCCAAGAGACCCAGTACTTC.